This T cell receptor beta chain was sequenced in a study of T-cell reconstitution after alpha-beta-depleted transplantation in children. This clonotype was picked up many times. Unique molecular identifiers were incorporated during preparation of the TCRbeta library. TCRdb used MiXCR to reprocess the PCR reads, holding one entry per CDR3 protein. This table holds about 120,000 distinct CDR3 sequences, about 9.3% found once. The V end was cut by 5 bases, the J end by 2 bases, with 8 bases between. Germline lookup yields CDR1 KGHDR and CDR2 SFDVKD. CDR3 size: 14 residues. This TCR was recovered from a human donor who donated a stem cell graft to a child with acute lymphoblastic leukemia. V gene TRBV24-1 combines with J gene TRBJ2-2; D is perhaps TRBD2 (6 bases). Sample: PBMCs from the stem cell graft donor, taken from the stem cell graft. CDR3 sequence: CATSGTTNTGELFF. CDR3 DNA: TGTGCCACCAGTGGGACTACCAACACCGGGGAGCTGTTTTTT.